This passage covers 19 T cell receptor beta chains from one sample sequenced in a study of cytomegalovirus exposure and HLA in healthy donors. Primers: 60 Vbeta forward and 13 Jbeta reverse. Using immunoSEQ multiplex PCR, the repertoire was profiled, and TCRdb retains in-frame clones only, with some absent. The data show roughly 220,000 clones, about 77% seen once. The sample was PBMCs. All receptors come from a woman in her thirties in good health and CMV-seronegative.

This clone was counted once. This rearrangement joins TRBV6-5 to TRBJ1-2; tentative D call: TRBD1 (6 bases). Looked up from germline, CDR1 is MNHEY and CDR2 is SVGAGI. Trimming cost V 6 bases and J 8 bases, with 16 bases left between them. The CDR3 has 13 residues. CDR3 residues: CASSWDGQRGYTF. CDR3 in DNA: TGTGCCAGCAGCTGGGACGGACAGCGGGGCTACACCTTC.

This clone was observed a few times. The gene calls are TRBV7-2 and TRBJ1-4; D may be TRBD1 (6 bases). Trimming left V 3 bases short and J 7 bases short, with 12 bases between. The length of the CDR3 is 14 residues. Per the germline V gene, CDR1 is SGHTA and CDR2 is FQGNSA. The CDR3 is CASSFTAGAEKLFF. The CDR3 DNA follows: TGTGCCAGCAGCTTTACGGCAGGGGCTGAAAAACTGTTTTTT.

This rearrangement joins TRBV30 to TRBJ1-2; D remains unclear. Per germline, CDR1 GTSNPN and CDR2 SVGIG (reference sequence). The ends were cut back, 2 bases at V and 7 bases at J, with 8 bases in the middle. The CDR3 sequence is 11 residues long. CDR3 loop: CAWSPSSGYTF. The CDR3 bases are TGTGCCTGGAGTCCCTCGAGTGGCTACACCTTC. Looking up the rest from reference TRBV30 and TRBJ1-2 gives the full variable domain: SQTIHQWPATLVQPVGSPLSLECTVEGTSNPNLYWYRQAAGRGLQLLFYSVGIGQISSEVPQNLSASRPQDRQFILSSKKLLLSDSGFYLCAWSPSSGYTFGSGTRLTVV.

The genes are TRBV5-1 and TRBJ2-1; 11 nucleotides line up with TRBD1. V shed 2 bases, J shed 8 bases, and the junction held 3 bases outside the gene matches. The CDR3 runs 14 residues. From germline, CDR1 is SGHRS and CDR2 YFSETQ. CDR3 nucleotides: TGCGCCAGCAGCTTAGGACAGGGGGCGGATGAGCAGTTCTTC. This codes for CASSLGQGADEQFF.

The CDR3 DNA follows: TGCGCCAGCAGCCCGCAGGGAGGGGAATCACCCCTCCACTTT. Translating it yields CASSPQGGESPLHF. The chain joins TRBV5-1 to TRBJ1-6; the D gene is possibly TRBD1 (5 bases). V was trimmed by 4 bases and J by 10 bases, leaving 15 bases between them. The CDR3 contains 14 residues. Germline V gene data show CDR1 as SGHRS and CDR2 as YFSETQ.

This chain joins TRBV7-2 and TRBJ1-2; no firm D call. Per germline, CDR1 SGHTA and CDR2 FQGNSA. CDR3 length: 14 residues. The V gene lost 5 bases and the J gene lost 0 bases, with 10 bases spanning the gap. This CDR3 is CASSPPGPNYGYTF. The CDR3 nucleotides are TGTGCCAGCAGCCCTCCGGGTCCTAACTATGGCTACACCTTC.

The chain employs TRBV5-1 and TRBJ2-2; TRBD1 matches 9 bases. V lost 3 bases, J lost 3 bases, and 3 bases stayed unmatched. CDR3 size: 15 residues. Looked up from germline, CDR1 is SGHRS and CDR2 is YFSETQ. The CDR3 bases are TGCGCCAGCAGCTCGAACAGGGGGCACACCGGGGAGCTGTTTTTT. This gives the protein CASSSNRGHTGELFF.

This clone was seen only a few times. This chain joins TRBV10-3 and TRBJ2-5, with D possibly being TRBD2 (6 bases). CDR3 length: 13 amino acids. Germline loops: CDR1 ENHRY, CDR2 SYGVKD. V shed 6 bases and J shed 3 bases, with 11 bases lying between them. The CDR3 protein is CAIRPSGEETQYF. CDR3 nucleotides: TGTGCCATCAGACCGTCGGGGGAAGAGACCCAGTACTTC.

V usage is TRBV9 and J usage is TRBJ2-3; 12 bases agree with TRBD2. Losses at the gene ends were 0 bases for V and 4 bases for J; bases not matched to a gene: 3. CDR3 length: 16 amino acids. The germline V gene has CDR1 SGDLS and CDR2 YYNGEE. CDR3 sequence (DNA): TGTGCCAGCAGCGTAGGGACTAGCGGGATTTCAGATACGCAGTATTTT. It specifies CASSVGTSGISDTQYF.

V usage is TRBV5-1 and J usage is TRBJ1-1, with 8 bases identical to TRBD1. This CDR3 spans 15 amino acids. The junction had 6 bases not matched to a gene; V was cut back by 5 bases and J by 0 bases. CDR1 is SGHRS, CDR2 YFSETQ, per germline. The CDR3 nucleotides read TGCGCCAGCAGTTATCCGGGACAGGTGAACACTGAAGCTTTCTTT. Amino acids: CASSYPGQVNTEAFF.

The rearrangement joins TRBV18 to TRBJ1-5; 9 positions agree with TRBD1. CDR1 and CDR2 from the germline V gene are KGHSH and LQKENI. V trimming: 2 bases; J trimming: 6 bases; junction bases outside the gene matches: 5. CDR3 length: 15 amino acids. The CDR3 DNA follows: TGTGCCAGCTCACCAGAGGGACAGGGTTTTCAGCCCCAGCATTTT. It encodes CASSPEGQGFQPQHF.

The chain has TRBV30 and TRBJ1-2; D not certain. V was shortened by 7 bases and J by 8 bases, with 20 bases between the two germline ends. Germline V gene sequence: CDR1 GTSNPN, CDR2 SVGIG (reference sequence). The CDR3 runs 13 residues. The CDR3 DNA sequence: TGTGCCTCCCGGGTGAGGGCGGATCGAGGCTACACCTTC. This translates into CASRVRADRGYTF.

The J gene is TRBJ2-5, the V gene TRBV6-1; D gene unclear. Germline CDR1 and CDR2: MNHNS and SASEGT. V was cut by 5 bases and J by 3 bases, with 10 bases left in between. The CDR3 is 13 amino acids. CDR3 residues: CASSRERKETQYF. Written as DNA, the CDR3 is TGTGCCAGCAGTAGAGAGAGAAAAGAGACCCAGTACTTC.

This CDR3 is CASSPPRGSANTGELFF. CDR3 coding DNA: TGCGCCAGCAGCCCTCCCCGAGGCAGCGCGAACACCGGGGAGCTGTTTTTT. This chain uses TRBV5-1 with TRBJ2-2; D is undetermined. The CDR3 contains 17 residues. Trimming pared 4 bases from V and 0 bases from J, leaving 16 bases between. Germline lookup yields CDR1 SGHRS and CDR2 YFSETQ.

The chain joins TRBV19 to TRBJ1-2; D is unclear. V was shortened by 3 bases and J by 0 bases, with 5 bases between the two germline ends. Germline V gene lookup returns CDR1 LNHDA and CDR2 SQIVND (reference sequence). This CDR3 comprises 13 residues. CDR3: CASSMRPNYGYTF. The CDR3 bases are TGTGCCAGTAGTATGCGGCCTAACTATGGCTACACCTTC.

DNA of the CDR3: TGTGCCAGCAGTGTAACAGGTTCCCTTGAAGCTTTCTTT. This gives the protein CASSVTGSLEAFF. The chain couples TRBV25-1 to TRBJ1-1; perhaps TRBD1 as D (5 bases). V gave up 4 bases and J gave up 7 bases, with 13 bases separating them. From germline, CDR1 is MGHDK and CDR2 SYGVNS. The CDR3 is 13 amino acids.

In this sample, this clone turned up many times. The CDR3 reads CASSQQGQGFTEAFF. The CDR3 DNA follows: TGTGCCAGCAGCCAGCAGGGACAGGGGTTCACTGAAGCTTTCTTT. V is TRBV7-9 and J is TRBJ1-1, with 10 positions matching TRBD1. This CDR3 comprises 15 residues. Germline trimming cut 5 bases from V and 4 bases from J; bases unmatched to any gene: 7. CDR1 and CDR2 from the germline V gene are SEHNR and FQNEAQ (reference sequence).

The genes are TRBV2 and TRBJ1-5; 9 nucleotides agree with TRBD1. V shed 7 bases, J shed 0 bases, and the junction held 10 bases outside the gene matches. The germline CDR1 and CDR2 sequences are SNHLY and FYNNEI. This CDR3 region has 17 residues. The CDR3 DNA follows: TGTGCCAGCAATGTAGACAGGGGGGGGTATAGCAATCAGCCCCAGCATTTT. This translates into CASNVDRGGYSNQPQHF.

The CDR3 DNA sequence: TGTGCCAGCAGCGAGGGACAGGGGGTTTTGAATGAGCAGTTCTTC. Its protein product is CASSEGQGVLNEQFF. V usage is TRBV9 and J usage is TRBJ2-1, with 11 bases lining up with TRBD1. V gave up 3 bases and J gave up 7 bases; unmatched junction bases: 6. Germline CDR1 reads SGDLS; CDR2 reads YYNGEE. CDR3 length equals 15 residues.